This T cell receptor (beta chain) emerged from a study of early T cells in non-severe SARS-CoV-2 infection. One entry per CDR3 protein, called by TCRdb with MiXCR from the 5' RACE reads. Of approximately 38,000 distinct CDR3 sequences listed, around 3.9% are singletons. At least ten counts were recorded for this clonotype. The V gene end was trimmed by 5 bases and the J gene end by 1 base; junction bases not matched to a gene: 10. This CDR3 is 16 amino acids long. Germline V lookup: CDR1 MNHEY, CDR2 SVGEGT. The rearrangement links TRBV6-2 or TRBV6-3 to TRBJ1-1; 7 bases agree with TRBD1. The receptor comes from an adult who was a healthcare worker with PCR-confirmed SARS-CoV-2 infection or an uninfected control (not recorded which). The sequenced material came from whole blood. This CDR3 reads CASSPRGGTENTEAFF. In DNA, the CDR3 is TGTGCCAGCAGTCCGAGAGGGGGCACTGAGAACACTGAAGCTTTCTTT.